This T cell receptor (beta chain) was obtained from a study of T cell changes during pregnancy in multiple sclerosis. TCRdb keeps only in-frame clones here, not all; method: immunoSEQ multiplex PCR. Here the sample spans some 29,000 clones, 80% to 90% being singletons. Trimming left V 6 bases short and J 0 bases short, with 12 bases between. CDR1 and CDR2 (germline): SNHLY, FYNNEI. The CDR3 is 15 amino acids. This sequence joins TRBV2 and TRBJ1-5; no definite D call. The source was CD8+ T cells from peripheral blood mononuclear cells, collected in the third trimester of pregnancy. This sequence originates from a female donor with multiple sclerosis, enrolled in a pregnancy study. The CDR3 loop is CASRGDTNSNQPQHF. DNA for the CDR3: TGTGCCAGCAGGGGAGACACCAATAGCAATCAGCCCCAGCATTTT.